This entry lists 26 T cell receptor beta chains sequenced from one sample in a study of T cell responses to AZD1222 COVID-19 vaccine. Sequenced by immunoSEQ multiplex PCR; TCRdb stores in-frame clones only, minus some. The sample has fewer than 300,000 clones, just over 90% seen once. The sample consisted of peripheral blood, taken on day 0 of AZD1222 vaccination. These receptors all stem from an adult in good health.

The chain carries TRBV7-9 and TRBJ1-2; D call uncertain. This CDR3 has 12 amino acids. CDR1 SEHNR and CDR2 FQNEAQ come from the germline V gene (reference sequence). Trimming took off 4 bases at V and 2 bases at J, with 5 bases between the two ends. As DNA, the CDR3 is TGTGCCAGCAGCTCTTGGAACTATGGCTACACCTTC. Its protein product is CASSSWNYGYTF.

The rearrangement joins TRBV28 to TRBJ1-4, with D perhaps TRBD1 (5 bases). Germline V gene data show CDR1 as MDHEN and CDR2 as SYDVKM. There are 14 residues in the CDR3. The ends were cut back, 6 bases at V and 8 bases at J, with 16 bases in the middle. CDR3 sequence reads: CASSLSPGREKLFF. For the CDR3, the DNA is TGTGCCAGCAGCCTCAGTCCGGGACGGGAAAAACTGTTTTTT.

This clone was detected only once. The chain couples TRBV5-1 to TRBJ1-6, with D uncertain. Per germline, CDR1 SGHRS and CDR2 YFSETQ. The CDR3 extends over 15 amino acids. Trimming removed 4 bases at V and 9 bases at J, with 17 bases between. CDR3 protein: CASSLDEGSTSPLHF. The CDR3 DNA reads TGCGCCAGCAGCCTGGACGAGGGTTCGACTTCACCCCTCCACTTT.

The chain recombines TRBV5-1 with TRBJ2-5; D is uncertain. Trimming took 1 base from V and 2 from J, leaving 12 bases between them. This CDR3 region has 15 residues. Germline V lookup: CDR1 SGHRS, CDR2 YFSETQ. CDR3 in DNA: TGCGCCAGCAGCTTGACGCCTGGCCGACAAGAGACCCAGTACTTC. Its protein is CASSLTPGRQETQYF.

The chain employs TRBV24-1 and TRBJ2-2, with D possibly being TRBD1 (5 bases). Germline lookup yields CDR1 KGHDR and CDR2 SFDVKD. V was trimmed by 0 bases and J by 0 bases, leaving 7 bases between them. The CDR3 has 16 residues. The CDR3 sequence is CATSDLRTPNTGELFF. CDR3 DNA sequence: TGTGCCACCAGTGATTTGCGGACACCGAACACCGGGGAGCTGTTTTTT.

The chain couples TRBV9 to TRBJ2-2; 8 bases are a match to TRBD1. CDR1 is SGDLS, CDR2 YYNGEE, per germline. This CDR3 contains 15 residues. V shed 4 bases and J 4 bases; nucleotides not matched to a gene: 6. The CDR3 DNA reads TGTGCCAGCAGCTTTGAACAGGGGGGCACCGGGGAGCTGTTTTTT. Encoded protein: CASSFEQGGTGELFF.

This chain joins TRBV10-3 and TRBJ1-6, with 8 bases fitting TRBD1. V lost 4 bases to trimming and J lost 9 bases; unmatched junction nucleotides: 2. Germline V gene lookup returns CDR1 ENHRY and CDR2 SYGVKD. The CDR3 length is 13 residues. The chain's CDR3 is CAISGTGLSPLHF. The CDR3 DNA reads as TGTGCCATCAGTGGGACAGGGCTTTCACCCCTCCACTTT.

This sequence joins TRBV7-6 and TRBJ2-7; D is undetermined. There are 14 residues in the CDR3. In germline, CDR1 is SGHVS, CDR2 FNYEAQ. Trimming stripped 5 bases from V and 1 base from J, with 12 bases between. The CDR3 DNA reads as TGTGCCAGCAGCACAAGGACGGAATCCTACGAGCAGTACTTC. It yields the protein CASSTRTESYEQYF.

This sequence joins TRBV29-1 and TRBJ1-1; a possible D gene is TRBD1 (5 bases). Germline CDR1 SQVTM, CDR2 ANQGSEA. Between the trimmed V and J ends, which lost 2 bases and 5 bases, there was a span of 12 bases. The CDR3 runs to 13 residues. CDR3 DNA: TGCAGCGTTGAACAGGGCTGGAAAACTGAAGCTTTCTTT. Translated: CSVEQGWKTEAFF.

This chain uses TRBV19 with TRBJ1-3; no definite D call. The length of the CDR3 is 15 residues. Trimming pared 5 bases from V and 0 bases from J, leaving 11 bases between. Germline lookup yields CDR1 LNHDA and CDR2 SQIVND (reference sequence). Here the CDR3 reads CASSPTDFSGNTIYF. The DNA of the CDR3 is TGTGCCAGTAGTCCGACGGATTTCTCTGGAAACACCATATATTTT.

V is TRBV19 and J is TRBJ2-2; a possible D gene is TRBD1 (6 bases). V was clipped by 5 bases and J by 4 bases, with 8 bases between them. The CDR3 covers 13 residues. CDR1 LNHDA and CDR2 SQIVND come from the germline V gene (reference sequence). CDR3 protein: CASSRTATGELFF. The DNA of the CDR3 is TGTGCCAGTAGTCGGACAGCCACCGGGGAGCTGTTTTTT.

The chain links TRBV7-3 to TRBJ2-2; 8 positions match TRBD1. CDR1 is SGHTA and CDR2 is FQGTGA in the germline V gene. The V gene end was trimmed by 4 bases and the J gene end by 5 bases; junction bases not matched to a gene: 12. CDR3 length: 17 amino acids. The CDR3, as DNA: TGTGCCAGCAGCTCCACCCCCGGGACAGGAGAAACCGGGGAGCTGTTTTTT. Protein product: CASSSTPGTGETGELFF.

V usage is TRBV11-1 and J usage is TRBJ2-5; 9 nucleotides align to TRBD2. Per the germline V gene, CDR1 is SGHAT and CDR2 is FQDESV (reference sequence). This CDR3 is 15 amino acids long. V lost 3 bases to trimming and J lost 4 bases; unmatched junction nucleotides: 6. In DNA, the CDR3 is TGTGCCAGCAGCTTGAGTAGCGGGGGTGTAGAGACCCAGTACTTC. Translated, it gives CASSLSSGGVETQYF.

The rearrangement links TRBV7-2 to TRBJ2-1; 7 nucleotides agree with TRBD1. This CDR3 is built from 15 residues. V shed 5 bases and J 0 bases; nucleotides not matched to a gene: 4. Germline V gene lookup returns CDR1 SGHTA and CDR2 FQGNSA. The CDR3 region is CASSLQGVSYNEQFF. The DNA of the CDR3 is TGTGCCAGCAGCCTTCAGGGGGTCTCCTACAATGAGCAGTTCTTC.

This chain connects TRBV7-2 to TRBJ1-5; D gene unclear. The CDR3 has 15 amino acids. V lost 1 base and J lost 0, with 7 bases in between. Germline V gene sequence: CDR1 SGHTA, CDR2 FQGNSA. DNA of the CDR3: TGTGCCAGCAGCTTAGTACCTAATAGCAATCAGCCCCAGCATTTT. The encoded protein is CASSLVPNSNQPQHF.

This clone was counted once. The sample contains more than one DNA sequence encoding this CDR3. The rearrangement uses TRBV20-1 and TRBJ2-2; D is undetermined. The V gene lost 3 bases and the J gene lost 6 bases, with 8 bases spanning the gap. Germline assignment: CDR1 DFQATT and CDR2 SNEGSKA (reference sequence). CDR3 length: 12 amino acids. The CDR3 nucleotides read TGCAGTGCTAGTAAGGGATCCGGGGAGCTGTTTTTT. The encoded protein is CSASKGSGELFF.

J is TRBJ1-2 and V is TRBV20-1; the D is unclear. The CDR3 sequence is 11 residues long. Trimming cost V 4 bases and J 6 bases, with 9 bases left between them. Germline CDR1 reads DFQATT; CDR2 reads SNEGSKA (reference sequence). As DNA, the CDR3 is TGCAGTGCTACGGTCGGGGATGGCTACACCTTC. It specifies CSATVGDGYTF.

The V and J genes are TRBV30 and TRBJ1-1; D ambiguous. This CDR3 has 11 residues. V was pared by 2 bases and J by 5 bases, with 6 bases between. Per the germline V gene, CDR1 is GTSNPN and CDR2 is SVGIG (reference sequence). DNA for the CDR3: TGTGCCTGGAGTTATAGGACTGAAGCTTTCTTT. The encoded protein is CAWSYRTEAFF.

This chain uses TRBV27 with TRBJ2-7; maybe TRBD2 (5 bases). The CDR3 totals 14 residues. Germline lookup yields CDR1 MNHEY and CDR2 SMNVEV (reference sequence). V shed 5 bases and J shed 2 bases, with 13 bases lying between them. Written as DNA, the CDR3 is TGTGCCAGCAGTGAGGGCAGTGCTGCCTACGAGCAGTACTTC. Protein: CASSEGSAAYEQYF.

The V call is TRBV19, the J call TRBJ2-7; 11 nucleotides match TRBD1. The length of the CDR3 is 14 residues. Per the germline V gene, CDR1 is LNHDA and CDR2 is SQIVND (reference sequence). The junction had 3 bases not matched to a gene; V was cut back by 5 bases and J by 3 bases. CDR3 sequence reads: CASSLGTGGYEQYF. In DNA form, the CDR3 reads TGTGCCAGTAGTCTGGGGACAGGGGGCTACGAGCAGTACTTC.

V is TRBV10-2 and J is TRBJ2-1; 8 nucleotides match TRBD2. The CDR3 runs to 15 residues. From germline, CDR1 is WSHSY and CDR2 SAAADI. The V and J ends lost 7 bases and 8 bases, in that order; junction bases with no gene match: 13. CDR3: CASNTLAGLRDEQFF. CDR3 DNA: TGCGCCAGCAACACATTAGCGGGATTAAGGGATGAGCAGTTCTTC.

The rearrangement links TRBV28 to TRBJ1-1, with 7 bases matching TRBD1. This CDR3 has 14 amino acids. The V gene's germline CDR1 is MDHEN and CDR2 SYDVKM. Unmatched junction bases numbered 7, after V lost 8 bases and J lost 1 base. The DNA for the CDR3 is TGTGCCAGCCGGCTAGGACAGGCGAACACTGAAGCTTTCTTT. Protein: CASRLGQANTEAFF.

The chain is built from TRBV4-2 and TRBJ1-6, with D tentatively TRBD1 (5 bases). The CDR3 consists of 13 residues. V lost 0 bases, J lost 12 bases, and 9 bases lay in between. The germline V gene encodes CDR1 LGHNA and CDR2 YNFKEQ. The CDR3 bases are TGTGCCAGCAGCCAAGATGAGGGGCGACCCCTCCACTTT. It encodes CASSQDEGRPLHF.

The V call is TRBV11-3, the J call TRBJ2-7; TRBD1 matches 8 bases. The CDR3 runs 17 residues. The ends lost 5 bases at V and 4 bases at J; junction bases unmatched: 16. The germline gives CDR1 SGHNT, CDR2 YENEEA. In nucleotides, the CDR3 is TGTGCCAGCAGCCCGGTGCCCCGACAGGGGAGTTCGTACGAGCAGTACTTC. Protein: CASSPVPRQGSSYEQYF.

The V gene is TRBV5-1, the J gene TRBJ1-3; 9 bases fit TRBD1. The CDR3 is 16 amino acids. J was trimmed by 0 bases and V by 4 bases; bases with no gene match: 5. Germline CDR1 SGHRS, CDR2 YFSETQ. CDR3 DNA sequence: TGCGCCAGCAGCGCACAGGGGGCCCTCTCTGGAAACACCATATATTTT. As protein: CASSAQGALSGNTIYF. The whole variable domain, remainder taken from reference TRBV5-1 and TRBJ1-3, is KAGVTQTPRYLIKTRGQQVTLSCSPISGHRSVSWYQQTPGQGLQFLFEYFSETQRNKGNFPGRFSGRQFSNSRSEMNVSTLELGDSALYLCASSAQGALSGNTIYFGEGSWLTVV.

The chain carries TRBV11-3 and TRBJ2-1, with TRBD1 matching over 7 bases. Germline CDR1 SGHNT, CDR2 YENEEA. The CDR3 length is 16 residues. Trimming removed 3 bases from V and 3 bases from J; junction bases left unmatched: 8. CDR3 sequence reads: CASSLRGPTGYNEQFF. DNA for the CDR3: TGTGCCAGCAGCTTGAGGGGGCCGACTGGCTACAATGAGCAGTTCTTC.